Listed below are T cell receptor beta chains from one sample, sequenced in a study of T cell responses to AZD1222 COVID-19 vaccine. Method: immunoSEQ multiplex PCR; TCRdb's copy keeps in-frame clones and lacks some. The sample holds some 100,000 clones, about 86% seen once. Sequencing used peripheral blood, obtained on day 0 of AZD1222 vaccination. Every receptor here comes from an adult in good health. The CDR3 runs from the conserved cysteine through the conserved F or W. Each record gives: CDR3 length, J gene, V gene, clone size, D gene, CDR3 protein, CDR3 DNA. The D gene is left open where the match is weak. Expanded clones get a size class; other rows say once, few or many, or leave the size out.

cdr3_length: 12
j_call: TRBJ1-6
v_call: TRBV6-5
clone_size: NA
d_call: NA
cdr3_aa: CASSTVDSPLHF
cdr3_nt: TGTGCCAGCAGCACGGTTGATTCACCCCTCCACTTT

cdr3_length: 15
j_call: TRBJ1-5
v_call: TRBV9
clone_size: NA
d_call: NA
cdr3_aa: CASSVRGLRGEPQHF
cdr3_nt: TGTGCCAGCAGCGTAAGAGGGCTCAGGGGTGAGCCCCAGCATTTT

cdr3_length: 15
j_call: TRBJ2-7
v_call: TRBV11-2
clone_size: NA
d_call: NA
cdr3_aa: CASSSQVGTRYEQYF
cdr3_nt: TGTGCCAGCAGCTCACAAGTCGGGACACGCTACGAGCAGTACTTC

cdr3_length: 15
j_call: TRBJ2-7
v_call: TRBV28
clone_size: NA
d_call: TRBD2
cdr3_aa: CASSPPTSGRDEQYF
cdr3_nt: TGTGCCAGCAGCCCCCCGACTAGCGGACGCGACGAGCAGTACTTC

cdr3_length: 16
j_call: TRBJ2-5
v_call: TRBV7-7
clone_size: NA
d_call: TRBD2
cdr3_aa: CASSLGGTSGRETQYF
cdr3_nt: TGTGCTAGCAGCTTAGGGGGGACTAGCGGGAGAGAGACCCAGTACTTC

cdr3_length: 15
j_call: TRBJ2-1
v_call: TRBV7-2
clone_size: once
d_call: NA
cdr3_aa: CASSFNGQPYNEQFF
cdr3_nt: TGTGCCAGCAGCTTCAATGGACAGCCTTACAATGAGCAGTTCTTC

cdr3_length: 13
j_call: TRBJ1-5
v_call: TRBV30
clone_size: NA
d_call: NA
cdr3_aa: CAWSSNSNQPQHF
cdr3_nt: TGTGCCTGGAGTTCCAATAGCAATCAGCCCCAGCATTTT

cdr3_length: 13
j_call: TRBJ1-1
v_call: TRBV12-3/TRBV12-4
clone_size: NA
d_call: TRBD1
cdr3_aa: CASSYRGGTEAFF
cdr3_nt: TGTGCCAGCAGTTACAGGGGGGGGACTGAAGCTTTCTTT

cdr3_length: 11
j_call: TRBJ1-2
v_call: TRBV28
clone_size: NA
d_call: NA
cdr3_aa: CASSSNYGYTF
cdr3_nt: TGTGCCAGCAGTTCTAACTATGGCTACACCTTC

cdr3_length: 16
j_call: TRBJ1-2
v_call: TRBV28
clone_size: NA
d_call: NA
cdr3_aa: CASSLGQGPSAGGYTF
cdr3_nt: TGTGCCAGCAGTTTAGGGCAGGGACCCTCGGCGGGTGGCTACACCTTC

cdr3_length: 15
j_call: TRBJ2-1
v_call: TRBV7-8
clone_size: NA
d_call: TRBD2
cdr3_aa: CASSFLAGEVGEQFF
cdr3_nt: TGTGCCAGCAGCTTTTTAGCGGGAGAAGTAGGCGAGCAGTTCTTC

cdr3_length: 14
j_call: TRBJ2-7
v_call: TRBV7-8
clone_size: few
d_call: TRBD2
cdr3_aa: CASSLREDTYEQYF
cdr3_nt: TGTGCCAGCAGCTTACGGGAGGACACCTACGAGCAGTACTTC

cdr3_length: 13
j_call: TRBJ2-5
v_call: TRBV11-2
clone_size: NA
d_call: NA
cdr3_aa: CASSVGLGETQYF
cdr3_nt: TGTGCCAGCAGCGTAGGGTTAGGGGAGACCCAGTACTTC

cdr3_length: 14
j_call: TRBJ2-7
v_call: TRBV6-5
clone_size: NA
d_call: TRBD2
cdr3_aa: CASTGTTRLYEQYF
cdr3_nt: TGTGCCAGCACTGGGACTACGAGGCTCTACGAGCAGTACTTC

cdr3_length: 13
j_call: TRBJ2-3
v_call: TRBV7-2
clone_size: NA
d_call: NA
cdr3_aa: CASTSARADTQYF
cdr3_nt: TGTGCCAGCACCTCGGCGCGTGCCGATACGCAGTATTTT

cdr3_length: 15
j_call: TRBJ2-5
v_call: TRBV10-2
clone_size: NA
d_call: NA
cdr3_aa: CASSDPLGVQRTQYF
cdr3_nt: TGCGCCAGCAGTGACCCGCTGGGGGTCCAGAGGACCCAGTACTTC

cdr3_length: 15
j_call: TRBJ2-6
v_call: TRBV9
clone_size: NA
d_call: NA
cdr3_aa: CASSVPGSGANVLTF
cdr3_nt: TGTGCCAGCAGCGTTCCGGGTTCTGGGGCCAACGTCCTGACTTTC

cdr3_length: 14
j_call: TRBJ1-4
v_call: TRBV7-9
clone_size: once
d_call: NA
cdr3_aa: CASSLERVGEKLFF
cdr3_nt: TGTGCCAGCAGCTTGGAAAGGGTCGGTGAAAAACTGTTTTTT

cdr3_length: 14
j_call: TRBJ1-3
v_call: TRBV28
clone_size: NA
d_call: NA
cdr3_aa: CASTPTASGNTIYF
cdr3_nt: TGTGCCAGCACCCCGACAGCCTCTGGAAACACCATATATTTT

cdr3_length: 14
j_call: TRBJ1-1
v_call: TRBV9
clone_size: NA
d_call: TRBD1
cdr3_aa: CASSVGTGQAEAFF
cdr3_nt: TGTGCCAGCAGCGTAGGGACAGGGCAGGCTGAAGCTTTCTTT

cdr3_length: 14
j_call: TRBJ2-1
v_call: TRBV10-3
clone_size: NA
d_call: TRBD2
cdr3_aa: CATATSGSVGEQFF
cdr3_nt: TGTGCCACCGCGACTAGCGGGAGTGTAGGTGAGCAGTTCTTC

cdr3_length: 12
j_call: TRBJ1-2
v_call: TRBV19
clone_size: NA
d_call: NA
cdr3_aa: CATLYMGYGYTF
cdr3_nt: TGTGCCACCTTGTACATGGGCTATGGCTACACCTTC

cdr3_length: 15
j_call: TRBJ2-2
v_call: TRBV28
clone_size: NA
d_call: TRBD1
cdr3_aa: CASSLQTGATGELFF
cdr3_nt: TGTGCCAGCAGTTTACAGACAGGGGCCACCGGGGAGCTGTTTTTT

cdr3_length: 13
j_call: TRBJ2-3
v_call: TRBV20-1
clone_size: once
d_call: NA
cdr3_aa: CSASSGFPDTQYF
cdr3_nt: TGCAGTGCTAGTTCGGGGTTCCCAGATACGCAGTATTTT

cdr3_length: 12
j_call: TRBJ1-1
v_call: TRBV19
clone_size: NA
d_call: NA
cdr3_aa: CASSILGSEAFF
cdr3_nt: TGTGCCAGTAGTATTCTGGGATCTGAAGCTTTCTTT

cdr3_length: 16
j_call: TRBJ1-5
v_call: TRBV16
clone_size: few
d_call: TRBD1
cdr3_aa: CASSQPGQGADQPQHF
cdr3_nt: TGTGCCAGCAGCCAACCGGGACAGGGGGCCGATCAGCCCCAGCATTTT

cdr3_length: 19
j_call: TRBJ1-2
v_call: TRBV21-1
clone_size: NA
d_call: NA
cdr3_aa: CASSKETGTGNDRFYGYTF
cdr3_nt: TGTGCCAGCAGCAAAGAAACCGGGACAGGTAACGACCGCTTTTATGGCTACACCTTC

cdr3_length: 13
j_call: TRBJ2-7
v_call: TRBV7-9
clone_size: NA
d_call: NA
cdr3_aa: CASSLGRGYEQYF
cdr3_nt: TGTGCCAGCAGCTTAGGCAGGGGCTACGAGCAGTACTTC

cdr3_length: 16
j_call: TRBJ2-2
v_call: TRBV28
clone_size: NA
d_call: TRBD1
cdr3_aa: CASRRTGALYTGELFF
cdr3_nt: TGTGCCAGCCGACGGACAGGGGCCCTCTACACCGGGGAGCTGTTTTTT

cdr3_length: 12
j_call: TRBJ2-3
v_call: TRBV12-5
clone_size: NA
d_call: TRBD1
cdr3_aa: CAPGQATDTQYF
cdr3_nt: TGTGCTCCGGGACAGGCAACAGATACGCAGTATTTT

cdr3_length: 13
j_call: TRBJ2-6
v_call: TRBV30
clone_size: NA
d_call: NA
cdr3_aa: CAWRASGANVLTF
cdr3_nt: TGTGCCTGGAGGGCCTCTGGGGCCAACGTCCTGACTTTC

cdr3_length: 15
j_call: TRBJ1-5
v_call: TRBV7-2
clone_size: NA
d_call: TRBD1
cdr3_aa: CASSLRWQGGQPQHF
cdr3_nt: TGTGCCAGCAGTTTAAGGTGGCAGGGGGGTCAGCCCCAGCATTTT

cdr3_length: 18
j_call: TRBJ1-3
v_call: TRBV18
clone_size: NA
d_call: TRBD1
cdr3_aa: CASSPIQATGSSGNTIYF
cdr3_nt: TGTGCCAGCTCACCTATTCAAGCGACAGGGAGCTCTGGAAACACCATATATTTT

cdr3_length: 10
j_call: TRBJ2-1
v_call: TRBV2
clone_size: NA
d_call: NA
cdr3_aa: CASSFNEQFF
cdr3_nt: TGTGCCAGCAGTTTCAATGAGCAGTTCTTC

cdr3_length: 14
j_call: TRBJ2-1
v_call: TRBV19
clone_size: NA
d_call: TRBD2
cdr3_aa: CASSIMRERSEQFF
cdr3_nt: TGTGCCAGTAGTATTATGCGGGAGCGCAGTGAGCAGTTCTTC

cdr3_length: 15
j_call: TRBJ1-1
v_call: TRBV19
clone_size: NA
d_call: TRBD1
cdr3_aa: CASSGRQGLNTEAFF
cdr3_nt: TGTGCCAGTAGTGGACGACAGGGTTTGAACACTGAAGCTTTCTTT

cdr3_length: 15
j_call: TRBJ2-3
v_call: TRBV9
clone_size: NA
d_call: NA
cdr3_aa: CASSPRGLGTDTQYF
cdr3_nt: TGTGCCAGCAGCCCCCGGGGTCTTGGCACAGATACGCAGTATTTT

cdr3_length: 14
j_call: TRBJ2-2
v_call: TRBV20-1
clone_size: NA
d_call: NA
cdr3_aa: CSASRTAGTGELFF
cdr3_nt: TGCAGTGCTAGTAGGACAGCCGGCACCGGGGAGCTGTTTTTT

cdr3_length: 13
j_call: TRBJ1-2
v_call: TRBV2
clone_size: NA
d_call: NA
cdr3_aa: CASSDEVSYGYTF
cdr3_nt: TGTGCCAGCAGTGACGAAGTCTCCTATGGCTACACCTTC

cdr3_length: 15
j_call: TRBJ2-3
v_call: TRBV2
clone_size: NA
d_call: TRBD2
cdr3_aa: CASTLTSGRTNTQYF
cdr3_nt: TGTGCCAGCACCCTGACTAGCGGGAGAACAAATACGCAGTATTTT

cdr3_length: 13
j_call: TRBJ2-1
v_call: TRBV2
clone_size: NA
d_call: NA
cdr3_aa: CASRDNSYNEQFF
cdr3_nt: TGTGCCAGCCGGGACAACTCCTACAATGAGCAGTTCTTC

cdr3_length: 11
j_call: TRBJ2-7
v_call: TRBV27
clone_size: NA
d_call: TRBD1
cdr3_aa: CASSSGQRKHF
cdr3_nt: TGTGCCAGCAGTTCGGGACAGAGGAAACACTTC

cdr3_length: 14
j_call: TRBJ2-1
v_call: TRBV7-9
clone_size: NA
d_call: NA
cdr3_aa: CASNQEWAYNEQFF
cdr3_nt: TGTGCCAGCAACCAGGAGTGGGCTTACAATGAGCAGTTCTTC

cdr3_length: 11
j_call: TRBJ2-3
v_call: TRBV6-5
clone_size: NA
d_call: NA
cdr3_aa: CASSQGNTQYF
cdr3_nt: TGTGCCAGCAGTCAGGGAAATACGCAGTATTTT

cdr3_length: 12
j_call: TRBJ2-1
v_call: TRBV12-5
clone_size: NA
d_call: NA
cdr3_aa: CASSISYNEQFF
cdr3_nt: TGTGCTAGTTCCATCTCCTACAATGAGCAGTTCTTC

cdr3_length: 16
j_call: TRBJ2-2
v_call: TRBV6-2/TRBV6-3
clone_size: once
d_call: TRBD1
cdr3_aa: CASSAKGQIIPGELFF
cdr3_nt: TGTGCCAGCAGCGCCAAGGGACAGATCATCCCCGGGGAGCTGTTTTTT

cdr3_length: 14
j_call: TRBJ2-2
v_call: TRBV28
clone_size: NA
d_call: NA
cdr3_aa: CASSLARLTGELFF
cdr3_nt: TGTGCCAGCAGTTTAGCGAGGTTGACCGGGGAGCTGTTTTTT

cdr3_length: 15
j_call: TRBJ1-1
v_call: TRBV28
clone_size: NA
d_call: TRBD1
cdr3_aa: CASSSTGAPGAEAFF
cdr3_nt: TGTGCCAGCAGTTCGACAGGGGCCCCAGGAGCTGAAGCTTTCTTT

cdr3_length: 13
j_call: TRBJ1-2
v_call: TRBV7-8
clone_size: once
d_call: NA
cdr3_aa: CASSLTGGYGYTF
cdr3_nt: TGTGCCAGCAGCCTTACCGGGGGCTATGGCTACACCTTC

cdr3_length: 15
j_call: TRBJ2-6
v_call: TRBV7-3
clone_size: NA
d_call: NA
cdr3_aa: CASSADSSGANVLTF
cdr3_nt: TGTGCCAGCAGCGCAGACAGCTCTGGGGCCAACGTCCTGACTTTC

cdr3_length: 14
j_call: TRBJ1-5
v_call: TRBV28
clone_size: NA
d_call: NA
cdr3_aa: CASSSGLSGQPQHF
cdr3_nt: TGTGCCAGCAGCTCGGGGTTGAGTGGACAGCCCCAGCATTTT

cdr3_length: 15
j_call: TRBJ1-2
v_call: TRBV19
clone_size: NA
d_call: NA
cdr3_aa: CASQDEGSANYGYTF
cdr3_nt: TGTGCCAGTCAAGACGAGGGGTCGGCTAACTATGGCTACACCTTC

cdr3_length: 13
j_call: TRBJ2-5
v_call: TRBV27
clone_size: NA
d_call: NA
cdr3_aa: CASSSSKGETQYF
cdr3_nt: TGTGCCAGCAGTTCATCGAAAGGGGAGACCCAGTACTTC

cdr3_length: 13
j_call: TRBJ2-2
v_call: TRBV2
clone_size: NA
d_call: TRBD1
cdr3_aa: CASKGQGTGELFF
cdr3_nt: TGTGCCAGCAAGGGACAGGGGACCGGGGAGCTGTTTTTT

cdr3_length: 13
j_call: TRBJ2-6
v_call: TRBV2
clone_size: NA
d_call: NA
cdr3_aa: CASGSSGANVLTF
cdr3_nt: TGTGCCAGCGGGAGCTCTGGGGCCAACGTCCTGACTTTC

cdr3_length: 14
j_call: TRBJ1-2
v_call: TRBV28
clone_size: NA
d_call: NA
cdr3_aa: CASSWGPRSNGYTF
cdr3_nt: TGTGCCAGCAGCTGGGGTCCCCGTAGTAATGGCTACACCTTC

cdr3_length: 14
j_call: TRBJ2-1
v_call: TRBV5-1
clone_size: NA
d_call: TRBD1
cdr3_aa: CASGNRGLYNEQFF
cdr3_nt: TGCGCCAGCGGGAACAGGGGGCTCTACAATGAGCAGTTCTTC

cdr3_length: 16
j_call: TRBJ2-3
v_call: TRBV21-1
clone_size: NA
d_call: NA
cdr3_aa: CASSPLTSGSADTQYF
cdr3_nt: TGTGCCAGCAGCCCCCTGACTAGCGGGAGCGCAGATACGCAGTATTTT

cdr3_length: 15
j_call: TRBJ2-7
v_call: TRBV6-2/TRBV6-3
clone_size: NA
d_call: NA
cdr3_aa: CASSYSAGIDYEQYF
cdr3_nt: TGTGCCAGCAGTTACTCGGCAGGGATAGACTACGAGCAGTACTTC

cdr3_length: 14
j_call: TRBJ1-2
v_call: TRBV6-6
clone_size: NA
d_call: NA
cdr3_aa: CASSSQPDSPGYTF
cdr3_nt: TGTGCCAGCAGTTCCCAGCCCGACTCCCCGGGCTACACCTTC